These T cell receptor beta chains were read from a single sample in a study of blood T cell repertoires in COVID-19. Repertoires were generated with immunoSEQ multiplex PCR, while TCRdb's copy carries only in-frame clones and drops some. This table has under 85,000 clones, roughly 84% appearing once. Sequencing was carried out using peripheral blood. The receptors stem from a man over 45 with acute or convalescent COVID-19. Both conserved end residues are part of each CDR3. The D gene is left open where the match is weak. Clone size is shown for a subset of rows, as once, few, many or a class of expanded clone.

D: TRBD2
J: TRBJ2-1
V: TRBV12-3/TRBV12-4
size: once
CDR3: CASSSSGWEQFF
DNA: TGTGCCAGCAGTTCTAGCGGGTGGGAGCAGTTCTTC

D: TRBD1
J: TRBJ2-3
V: TRBV7-6
size: -
CDR3: CASSLTGLSTDTQYF
DNA: TGTGCCAGCAGCCTGACAGGGCTAAGCACAGATACGCAGTATTTT

D: -
J: TRBJ2-3
V: TRBV28
size: -
CDR3: CASNWGFRQGTDTQYF
DNA: TGTGCCAGCAATTGGGGTTTCAGACAGGGCACAGATACGCAGTATTTT

D: -
J: TRBJ2-5
V: TRBV3-1/TRBV3-2
size: -
CDR3: CASSQDTPGVAQYF
DNA: TGTGCCAGCAGCCAAGATACCCCGGGGGTGGCCCAGTACTTC

D: -
J: TRBJ2-7
V: TRBV28
size: -
CDR3: CASSRAGYEQYF
DNA: TGTGCCAGCAGTCGCGCAGGATACGAGCAGTACTTC

D: -
J: TRBJ2-7
V: TRBV20-1
size: -
CDR3: CSASPDTSYEQYF
DNA: TGCAGTGCTAGTCCGGACACCTCCTACGAGCAGTACTTC

D: TRBD1
J: TRBJ1-2
V: TRBV14
size: -
CDR3: CASSPLGQVKDGYTF
DNA: TGTGCCAGCAGTCCGCTGGGACAGGTCAAGGATGGCTACACCTTC

D: -
J: TRBJ1-1
V: TRBV19
size: -
CDR3: CASRLDTMNTEAFF
DNA: TGTGCCAGTAGACTGGACACCATGAACACTGAAGCTTTCTTT

D: -
J: TRBJ1-4
V: TRBV7-9
size: -
CDR3: CASSLVQGRAKLFF
DNA: TGTGCCAGCAGCTTAGTCCAGGGGCGTGCAAAACTGTTTTTT

D: -
J: TRBJ1-1
V: TRBV3-1/TRBV3-2
size: -
CDR3: CASSQGIPGSNTEAFF
DNA: TGTGCCAGCAGCCAAGGTATCCCAGGGTCGAACACTGAAGCTTTCTTT

D: -
J: TRBJ1-1
V: TRBV19
size: -
CDR3: CASSIKSAPFTLSGAEAFF
DNA: TGTGCCAGTAGTATAAAGTCGGCCCCCTTTACCCTATCGGGAGCTGAAGCTTTCTTT

D: TRBD2
J: TRBJ2-1
V: TRBV11-2
size: -
CDR3: CASSFTRLAAHNEQFF
DNA: TGTGCCAGCAGTTTTACCAGACTAGCGGCCCACAATGAGCAGTTCTTC

D: -
J: TRBJ1-5
V: TRBV30
size: -
CDR3: CAWSVRSNQPQHF
DNA: TGTGCCTGGAGTGTACGGAGCAATCAGCCCCAGCATTTT

D: -
J: TRBJ2-7
V: TRBV7-8
size: -
CDR3: CASSPQAGYEQYF
DNA: TGTGCCAGCAGCCCTCAGGCCGGCTACGAGCAGTACTTC

D: -
J: TRBJ2-7
V: TRBV28
size: -
CDR3: CASSRTAYEQYF
DNA: TGTGCCAGCAGTAGGACAGCCTACGAGCAGTACTTC

D: TRBD2
J: TRBJ2-3
V: TRBV3-1/TRBV3-2
size: -
CDR3: CASSHREREVIDTQYF
DNA: TGTGCCAGCAGCCATCGGGAGCGGGAGGTGATAGATACGCAGTATTTT

D: TRBD2
J: TRBJ2-7
V: TRBV19
size: -
CDR3: CASTGLAGGNEQYF
DNA: TGTGCCAGTACCGGACTAGCGGGGGGGAACGAGCAGTACTTC

D: -
J: TRBJ1-2
V: TRBV14
size: -
CDR3: CASSHWAILNYGYTF
DNA: TGTGCCAGCAGCCACTGGGCCATACTGAACTATGGCTACACCTTC

D: -
J: TRBJ1-5
V: TRBV2
size: -
CDR3: CASSETYQPQHF
DNA: TGTGCCAGCAGTGAAACATATCAGCCCCAGCATTTT

D: TRBD2
J: TRBJ2-5
V: TRBV6-5
size: -
CDR3: CASSLAGGPPETQYF
DNA: TGTGCCAGCAGTCTAGCGGGCGGGCCCCCAGAGACCCAGTACTTC

D: -
J: TRBJ2-1
V: TRBV4-2
size: few
CDR3: CASSPSFSVDNEQFF
DNA: TGTGCCAGCAGCCCATCGTTTAGCGTGGACAATGAGCAGTTCTTC

D: TRBD2
J: TRBJ2-3
V: TRBV28
size: -
CDR3: CASSLPSGGPSDTQYF
DNA: TGTGCCAGCAGTTTACCTTCGGGAGGGCCCTCAGATACGCAGTATTTT

D: -
J: TRBJ1-1
V: TRBV11-2
size: -
CDR3: CASSFLGGRGTEAFF
DNA: TGTGCCAGCAGCTTTTTGGGGGGGCGAGGCACTGAAGCTTTCTTT

D: TRBD1
J: TRBJ2-3
V: TRBV10-2
size: medium-sized
CDR3: CASTTGQGTDTQYF
DNA: TGCGCCAGCACTACGGGACAGGGCACAGATACGCAGTATTTT

D: TRBD1
J: TRBJ1-4
V: TRBV7-2
size: -
CDR3: CASSTQTGANEKLFF
DNA: TGTGCCAGCAGCACTCAGACAGGGGCTAATGAAAAACTGTTTTTT

D: -
J: TRBJ1-2
V: TRBV5-1
size: few
CDR3: CASSFPTDYGYTF
DNA: TGCGCCAGCAGCTTCCCCACAGACTATGGCTACACCTTC

D: -
J: TRBJ1-1
V: TRBV12-3/TRBV12-4
size: -
CDR3: CASSYRVNTEAFF
DNA: TGTGCCAGCAGTTACAGGGTGAACACTGAAGCTTTCTTT

D: TRBD1
J: TRBJ1-4
V: TRBV5-6
size: -
CDR3: CASRGQENEKLFF
DNA: TGTGCCAGCAGGGGACAGGAGAATGAAAAACTGTTTTTT

D: TRBD1
J: TRBJ2-7
V: TRBV7-8
size: -
CDR3: CASSPWTGPPYEQYF
DNA: TGTGCCAGCAGCCCATGGACAGGGCCCCCCTACGAGCAGTACTTC

D: TRBD1
J: TRBJ1-1
V: TRBV19
size: -
CDR3: CASEQGRTEAFF
DNA: TGTGCCAGTGAACAGGGGCGGACTGAAGCTTTCTTT

D: -
J: TRBJ2-2
V: TRBV7-2
size: -
CDR3: CASSQLGGRDTGELFF
DNA: TGTGCCAGCAGTCAACTCGGGGGAAGGGACACCGGGGAGCTGTTTTTT

D: TRBD1
J: TRBJ1-6
V: TRBV30
size: -
CDR3: CAWGGQSSGSPLHF
DNA: TGTGCCTGGGGGGGACAGAGTTCGGGTTCACCCCTCCACTTT

D: -
J: TRBJ2-7
V: TRBV6-2/TRBV6-3
size: -
CDR3: CASSYTVGGYEQYF
DNA: TGTGCCAGCAGTTACACGGTCGGGGGCTACGAGCAGTACTTC

D: TRBD2
J: TRBJ2-1
V: TRBV7-9
size: -
CDR3: CASSLGGRIGPEQFF
DNA: TGTGCCAGCAGCTTAGGCGGGAGGATTGGGCCTGAGCAGTTCTTC

D: TRBD1
J: TRBJ2-3
V: TRBV6-5
size: -
CDR3: CASSYFGDRGTDTQYF
DNA: TGTGCCAGCAGTTACTTCGGAGACAGGGGCACAGATACGCAGTATTTT

D: -
J: TRBJ2-7
V: TRBV5-4
size: -
CDR3: CASSLRGSRAEQYF
DNA: TGTGCCAGCAGCTTGAGAGGGTCGAGGGCCGAGCAGTACTTC

D: -
J: TRBJ1-1
V: TRBV14
size: -
CDR3: CASSPWQGLNTEAFF
DNA: TGTGCCAGCAGCCCTTGGCAGGGCTTGAACACTGAAGCTTTCTTT

D: -
J: TRBJ2-7
V: TRBV6-5
size: -
CDR3: CASSSVADSSYEQYF
DNA: TGTGCCAGCAGTTCTGTAGCTGACAGCTCCTACGAGCAGTACTTC

D: TRBD2
J: TRBJ2-7
V: TRBV7-2
size: -
CDR3: CASSLAGGTYEQYF
DNA: TGTGCCAGCAGCTTAGCGGGGGGGACCTACGAGCAGTACTTC

D: TRBD1
J: TRBJ1-5
V: TRBV6-2/TRBV6-3
size: once
CDR3: CASSYWGLGTENQPQHF
DNA: TGTGCCAGCAGTTACTGGGGGCTCGGGACAGAAAATCAGCCCCAGCATTTT

D: TRBD1
J: TRBJ1-5
V: TRBV6-5
size: once
CDR3: CASSRDRAYNQPQHF
DNA: TGTGCCAGCAGCAGGGACAGGGCCTACAATCAGCCCCAGCATTTT

D: -
J: TRBJ1-6
V: TRBV3-1/TRBV3-2
size: -
CDR3: CASSQDGGVYNSPLHF
DNA: TGTGCCAGCAGCCAAGATGGCGGCGTCTATAATTCACCCCTCCACTTT

D: TRBD1
J: TRBJ1-6
V: TRBV7-6
size: once
CDR3: CASSLVQGLDSPLHF
DNA: TGTGCCAGCAGCTTAGTACAGGGGCTTGATTCACCCCTCCACTTT

D: -
J: TRBJ1-5
V: TRBV3-1/TRBV3-2
size: -
CDR3: CASSQGVGQPQHF
DNA: TGTGCCAGCAGCCAGGGAGTGGGGCAGCCCCAGCATTTT

D: -
J: TRBJ1-2
V: TRBV29-1
size: -
CDR3: CSTSNSGTSYGYTF
DNA: TGCAGCACCTCCAACTCCGGGACTTCCTATGGCTACACCTTC

D: TRBD2
J: TRBJ2-4
V: TRBV18
size: -
CDR3: CASSPTSGGANIQYF
DNA: TGTGCCAGCTCGCCTACTAGCGGGGGTGCAAACATTCAGTACTTC

D: -
J: TRBJ2-1
V: TRBV19
size: -
CDR3: CASSIGPLEGSSYNEQFF
DNA: TGTGCCAGTAGTATAGGGCCCCTCGAAGGGAGCTCCTACAATGAGCAGTTCTTC

D: TRBD1
J: TRBJ1-1
V: TRBV19
size: -
CDR3: CASSNSRQGGLWNTEAFF
DNA: TGTGCCAGTAGTAACTCTAGACAGGGTGGTCTTTGGAACACTGAAGCTTTCTTT

D: -
J: TRBJ1-2
V: TRBV12-3/TRBV12-4
size: -
CDR3: CASSLDGGYGYTF
DNA: TGTGCCAGCAGTTTAGACGGGGGGTATGGCTACACCTTC

D: TRBD1
J: TRBJ2-1
V: TRBV7-9
size: -
CDR3: CASSPTGVTYNEQFF
DNA: TGTGCCAGCAGCCCGACAGGGGTCACCTACAATGAGCAGTTCTTC